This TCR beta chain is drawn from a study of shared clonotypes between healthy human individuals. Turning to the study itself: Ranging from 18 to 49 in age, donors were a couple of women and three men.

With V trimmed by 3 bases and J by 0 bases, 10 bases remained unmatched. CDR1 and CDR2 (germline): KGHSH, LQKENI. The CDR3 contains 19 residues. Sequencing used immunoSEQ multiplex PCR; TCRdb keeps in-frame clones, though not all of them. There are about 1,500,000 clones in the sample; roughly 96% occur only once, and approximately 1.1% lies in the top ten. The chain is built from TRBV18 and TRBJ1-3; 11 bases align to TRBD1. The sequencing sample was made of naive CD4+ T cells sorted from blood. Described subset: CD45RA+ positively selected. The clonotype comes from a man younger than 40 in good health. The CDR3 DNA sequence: TGTGCCAGCTCACCCTGGGACAGGGGGAATAGCTTCTCTGGAAACACCATATATTTT. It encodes CASSPWDRGNSFSGNTIYF.